This T cell receptor beta chain appears in the sequencing data of a study of T cells in Graves' hyperthyroidism and ophthalmopathy. It was RNA transcripts that yielded the amplified TCR beta CDR3 regions. HTBI primers were the set used in a first-round RT-PCR of the TCR CDR3. TCRdb used MiXCR to reprocess the multiplex PCR reads, holding one entry per CDR3 protein. The sample lists almost 600,000 distinct CDR3 sequences; 11% to 15% were seen once. This clonotype occurred many times. V lost 0 bases, J lost 2 bases, and 4 bases stayed unmatched. The germline V gene encodes CDR1 MNHNY and CDR2 SVGAGI (reference sequence). The CDR3 contains 15 residues.

Sequenced input: blood. The source is a woman aged 25 to 45 with Graves' hyperthyroidism that later progressed to Graves' ophthalmopathy. The chain is built from TRBV6-6 and TRBJ2-7, with 7 bases fitting TRBD1. DNA for the CDR3: TGTGCCAGCAGTTACTCGGCGACAGGGCCCTACGAGCAGTACTTC. Residues: CASSYSATGPYEQYF.